The 19 T cell receptor beta chains in this list originate from one sample, sequenced in a study of blood T cells in healthy people across ages. A second PCR, run for about 7 to 11 cycles, used a sample-barcoded 5' primer plus a J-beta primer mix. TCRdb called the 5' RACE reads again in MiXCR, with one record for every CDR3 protein. Among about 1.6 million distinct CDR3 sequences listed, 30% to 35% were seen once. Material for sequencing was blood. These TCRs come from a woman aged 25 to 39 in good health.

The CDR3 loop reads CASSQDLGARAYTF. In DNA, the CDR3 is TGCGCCAGCAGCCAAGATCTAGGGGCCAGGGCCTACACCTTC. V gene TRBV4-1 combines with J gene TRBJ1-2, with D possibly TRBD1 on 5 matching bases. Trimming left V 0 bases short and J 10 bases short, with 15 bases between. The CDR3 is made up of 14 amino acids. Germline loops: CDR1 MGHRA, CDR2 YSYEKL.

This clonotype came up a few times. V is TRBV6-2 or TRBV6-3 and J is TRBJ2-3; D ambiguous. The V and J ends lost 0 bases and 2 bases respectively, with 12 bases between them. The germline gives CDR1 MNHEY, CDR2 SVGEGT. This CDR3 is built from 16 residues. The CDR3 coding sequence is TGTGCCAGCAGTTACTCATCGGGCAAACTCACAGATACGCAGTATTTT. Translation: CASSYSSGKLTDTQYF.

Here the CDR3 reads CASTQQGWETQYF. CDR3 sequence (DNA): TGTGCCAGCACCCAGCAGGGTTGGGAGACCCAGTACTTC. The chain combines TRBV2 with TRBJ2-5; D perhaps matches TRBD1 (5 bases). V gave up 7 bases and J gave up 5 bases, with 14 bases separating them. The CDR3 runs to 13 residues. Germline V gene data show CDR1 as SNHLY and CDR2 as FYNNEI.

The chain links TRBV9 to TRBJ2-3, with D maybe TRBD2 (5 bases). The ends were cut back, 3 bases at V and 2 bases at J, with 10 bases in the middle. The CDR3 is 14 amino acids. In germline, CDR1 is SGDLS, CDR2 YYNGEE. CDR3 amino acids: CASSGPGDTDTQYF. The DNA of the CDR3 is TGTGCCAGCAGCGGCCCCGGGGACACAGATACGCAGTATTTT.

The gene calls are TRBV12-3 or TRBV12-4 and TRBJ2-1; D remains unclear. Trimming stripped 6 bases from V and 4 bases from J, with 10 bases between. The CDR3 spans 13 residues. The DNA of the CDR3 is TGTGCCAGCAGCACTGCCCAGTACAATGAGCAGTTCTTC. It is translated as CASSTAQYNEQFF.

The rearrangement uses TRBV29-1 and TRBJ2-3, with 14 bases that match TRBD2. Germline V gene lookup returns CDR1 SQVTM and CDR2 ANQGSEA. CDR3 length equals 20 residues. V gave up 1 base and J gave up 0 bases; unmatched junction bases: 12. The CDR3 DNA reads as TGCAGCGTTGAAGGGCTGACTAGCGGGAGGGGAGCGGATAGCACAGATACGCAGTATTTT. This gives the protein CSVEGLTSGRGADSTDTQYF.

The rearrangement uses TRBV11-1 and TRBJ1-2; D gene uncertain. The CDR3 covers 12 residues. Trimming cost V 6 bases and J 4 bases, with 9 bases left between them. The V gene's germline CDR1 is SGHAT and CDR2 FQDESV (reference sequence). This CDR3 is CASSLRVYGYTF. CDR3 coding DNA: TGTGCCAGCAGTCTCCGTGTCTATGGCTACACCTTC. The whole variable domain, filled in from reference TRBV11-1 and TRBJ1-2, reads EAEVAQSPRYKITEKSQAVAFWCDPISGHATLYWYRQILGQGPELLVQFQDESVVDDSQLPKDRFSAERLKGVDSTLKIQPAELGDSAMYLCASSLRVYGYTFGSGTRLTVV.

This sequence joins TRBV12-3 or TRBV12-4 and TRBJ2-7, with D possibly TRBD1 on 7 matching bases. The CDR3 length is 12 residues. V lost 7 bases and J 8 bases, leaving 15 bases between the germline ends. The CDR3 DNA follows: TGTGCCAGCACCAGGACAGGAGGGAAGCAGTACTTC. Residues: CASTRTGGKQYF.

The genes are TRBV2 and TRBJ2-3; weak D call: TRBD2 (5 bases). The V and J ends lost 4 bases and 10 bases respectively, with 12 bases between them. This CDR3 is 12 amino acids long. The germline V gene encodes CDR1 SNHLY and CDR2 FYNNEI. This chain's CDR3 is CASSALGGAQYF. The DNA of the CDR3 is TGTGCCAGCAGTGCCCTAGGAGGTGCGCAGTATTTT.

This clonotype was detected once. The gene calls are TRBV29-1 and TRBJ1-1, with 7 bases identical to TRBD1. After removal of 7 bases from V and 1 base from J, the junction contained 9 bases not matched to a gene. The V gene's germline CDR1 is SQVTM and CDR2 ANQGSEA. This CDR3 contains 14 residues. The CDR3 coding sequence is TGCAGCGGAGACAGGGTGGGAAAGAACACTGAAGCTTTCTTT. As protein: CSGDRVGKNTEAFF. Together with reference TRBV29-1 and TRBJ1-1, the CDR3 gives the full variable domain: SAVISQKPSRDICQRGTSLTIQCQVDSQVTMMFWYRQQPGQSLTLIATANQGSEATYESGFVIDKFPISRPNLTFSTLTVSNMSPEDSSIYLCSGDRVGKNTEAFFGQGTRLTVV.

The chain uses TRBV10-3 and TRBJ2-3; D might be TRBD1 or TRBD2, each matching 5 bases. This CDR3 contains 16 residues. V gave up 4 bases and J gave up 5 bases, with 19 bases separating them. The germline V gene encodes CDR1 ENHRY and CDR2 SYGVKD. For the CDR3, the DNA is TGTGCCATCAGTGGATCCGCTAGCAGGGATCAAGATACGCAGTATTTT. Amino acids: CAISGSASRDQDTQYF.

The V gene is TRBV10-2, the J gene TRBJ2-1; D uncertain. The CDR3 has 13 residues. With 8 bases removed from V and 4 bases from J, the gap between germline ends came to 12 bases. Germline CDR1 is WSHSY and CDR2 is SAAADI. The CDR3 DNA reads as TGCGCCAGCGGACCAGACGGATACAATGAGCAGTTCTTC. Translation: CASGPDGYNEQFF.

The chain couples TRBV12-3 or TRBV12-4 to TRBJ1-2; TRBD1 is a possible D gene (5 bases). The CDR3 sequence is 17 residues long. The V end lost 6 bases, the J end lost 2 bases, and 22 bases lay between the germline ends. CDR3 sequence reads: CASSRDSTLSPNYGYTF. CDR3 in DNA: TGTGCCAGCAGCCGTGACAGCACTCTCTCCCCCAACTATGGCTACACCTTC.

A few counts support this clonotype. The J gene is TRBJ2-5, the V gene TRBV20-1; D remains unclear. V was clipped by 6 bases and J by 5 bases, with 10 bases between them. This CDR3 is 11 amino acids long. In germline, CDR1 is DFQATT, CDR2 SNEGSKA (reference sequence). CDR3 in DNA: TGCAGTGCCGAACCCGGGGAGACCCAGTACTTC. It is translated as CSAEPGETQYF.

J is TRBJ1-1 and V is TRBV7-6; no definite D call. V lost 1 base and J 1 base, leaving 19 bases between the germline ends. Per the germline V gene, CDR1 is SGHVS and CDR2 is FNYEAQ. The CDR3 sequence is 18 residues long. The chain's CDR3 is CASSLGVIVGQQNTEAFF. CDR3 in DNA: TGTGCCAGCAGCTTAGGCGTAATCGTGGGCCAGCAGAACACTGAAGCTTTCTTT.

This clonotype showed up just a few times. V is TRBV5-1 and J is TRBJ2-7; TRBD1 matches 8 bases. After removal of 5 bases from V and 2 bases from J, the junction contained 6 bases not matched to a gene. Germline V gene lookup returns CDR1 SGHRS and CDR2 YFSETQ. The length of the CDR3 is 14 residues. For the CDR3, the DNA is TGCGCCAGCAGGCCGGGACAGGCACCCTACGAGCAGTACTTC. It specifies CASRPGQAPYEQYF.

V usage is TRBV19 and J usage is TRBJ2-7, with 10 bases that match TRBD1. This CDR3 is 15 amino acids long. The V gene end was trimmed by 5 bases and the J gene end by 2 bases; junction bases not matched to a gene: 6. CDR1 is LNHDA, CDR2 SQIVND, per germline (reference sequence). The CDR3 DNA reads TGTGCCAGTAGTTCAGGACAGGGGGGTACCTACGAGCAGTACTTC. Residues: CASSSGQGGTYEQYF.

The rearrangement links TRBV20-1 to TRBJ2-7; unclear D gene. Deletions cut 5 bases from V and 0 bases from J, with 14 bases between. CDR1 DFQATT and CDR2 SNEGSKA come from the germline V gene (reference sequence). This CDR3 comprises 14 residues. The CDR3 sequence: CSAQHGPHSYEQYF. CDR3 nucleotides: TGCAGTGCTCAACATGGGCCCCACTCCTACGAGCAGTACTTC.

The chain joins TRBV6-5 to TRBJ2-1; TRBD2 agrees at 10 bases. CDR3 length: 14 amino acids. Germline V lookup: CDR1 MNHEY, CDR2 SVGAGI. Trimming cost V 5 bases and J 6 bases; bases outside gene matches: 4. The CDR3 loop is CASSETSGFNEQFF. The CDR3 bases are TGTGCCAGCAGTGAGACTAGCGGGTTCAATGAGCAGTTCTTC.